This record covers a single T cell receptor (beta chain). Its specificity is not known. The record originates from a study of post-analysis software for immune sequencing data. The germline gives CDR1 SGHTA, CDR2 FQGNSA. This CDR3 contains 14 residues. V dropped 9 bases and J dropped 3; count of bases not matched to a gene: 8. Prepared TCR beta cDNA libraries contained unique molecular identifiers. T cells numbering about 0.9 to 11 million gave rise to 450,000 to 550,000 cDNA molecules. TCRdb re-analysed the PCR reads in MiXCR, keeping a single row per CDR3 protein. The data hold about 540,000 distinct CDR3 sequences, with approximately 34% observed a single time. Study observations and caveats: When patients were compared with controls, about five TRBV segments were more frequent, TRBV5-6, TRBV5-1 and TRBV20-1 among them. Significantly lower normalized Chao1 diversity was found in patients with multiple sclerosis relative to controls.

The rearrangement uses TRBV7-2 and TRBJ1-2, with TRBD1 identical over 9 bases. The clonotype originates from a girl aged 2-17 years with multiple sclerosis. The sample consisted of blood. This CDR3 is CASSRRQGDYGYTF. In nucleotides, the CDR3 is TGTGCCAGTAGCAGAAGACAGGGGGACTATGGCTACACCTTC.